The T cell receptor (beta chain) under discussion was sequenced for a study of T cells after yellow fever vaccination. TCRdb ran MiXCR on the 5' RACE reads and lists one entry per CDR3 protein. The table shows over 200,000 distinct CDR3 sequences, with around 6.7% occurring only once. This clonotype was picked up a small number of times. The target antigen is unknown. Germline V gives CDR1 LGHDT, CDR2 YNNKEL (reference sequence). V was shortened by 4 bases and J by 5 bases, with 12 bases between the two germline ends. The CDR3 has 15 residues. Study-wide results and limits: Sorted repertoires could include abundant contaminating clonotypes from bulk cells. Some clonotypes, a small share, were shared between CD4 and CD8 compartments.

The receptor was isolated from a man in his thirties or forties who received the YFV17D yellow fever vaccine. The chain employs TRBV3-1 and TRBJ1-6; no clear D. The material sequenced was CD4+ T cells sorted from PBMCs, taken on the day of the yellow fever booster vaccination. This CDR3 reads CASSPQLGNNSPLHF. As DNA, the CDR3 is TGTGCCAGCAGCCCACAGTTGGGAAATAATTCACCCCTCCACTTT.